The T cell receptor beta chain described here comes from a study of blood T cell repertoires in COVID-19. Background on the study: Spain, Italy and the United States supplied samples that represented acute and convalescent COVID-19.

From germline, CDR1 is LGHDT and CDR2 YNNKEL (reference sequence). The CDR3 runs to 16 residues. The V gene end was trimmed by 0 bases and the J gene end by 7 bases; junction bases not matched to a gene: 4. Study processing details: Researchers report that nucleated cell counts were estimated from reference gene primer amplification. Assay used: immunoSEQ multiplex PCR; TCRdb lists only in-frame clones, some missing. The V and J calls and clone size were taken over from that table, and D and trimming were inferred from the DNA. The table shows about 400,000 clones, with around 86% occurring only once.

Sequenced input: peripheral blood. The TCR originated in a woman aged 25 to 39 with active or convalescent COVID-19. J is TRBJ2-1 and V is TRBV3-1 (or the pseudogene TRBV3-2); 12 bases match TRBD2. The CDR3: CASSQDLAGGRNEQFF. The CDR3 DNA sequence: TGTGCCAGCAGCCAAGACCTAGCGGGGGGGCGGAATGAGCAGTTCTTC.